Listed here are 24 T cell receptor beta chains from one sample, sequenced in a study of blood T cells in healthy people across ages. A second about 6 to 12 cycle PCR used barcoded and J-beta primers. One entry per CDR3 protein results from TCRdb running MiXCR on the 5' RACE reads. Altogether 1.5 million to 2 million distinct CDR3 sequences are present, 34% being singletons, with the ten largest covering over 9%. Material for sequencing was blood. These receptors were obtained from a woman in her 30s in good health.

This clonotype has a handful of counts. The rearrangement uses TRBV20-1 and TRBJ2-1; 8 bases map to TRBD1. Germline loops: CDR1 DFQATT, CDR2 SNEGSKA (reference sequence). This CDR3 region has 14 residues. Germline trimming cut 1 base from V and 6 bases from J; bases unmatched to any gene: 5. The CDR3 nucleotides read TGCAGTGCTAGAGCAGGGGGCCGCGGCAATGAGCAGTTCTTC. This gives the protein CSARAGGRGNEQFF.

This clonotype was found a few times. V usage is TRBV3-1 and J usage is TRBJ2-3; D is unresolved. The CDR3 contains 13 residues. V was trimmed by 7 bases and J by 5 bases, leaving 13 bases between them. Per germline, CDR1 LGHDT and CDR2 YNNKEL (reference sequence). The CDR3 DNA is TGTGCCAGCATATCTACCAAAGAAGATACGCAGTATTTT. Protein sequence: CASISTKEDTQYF.

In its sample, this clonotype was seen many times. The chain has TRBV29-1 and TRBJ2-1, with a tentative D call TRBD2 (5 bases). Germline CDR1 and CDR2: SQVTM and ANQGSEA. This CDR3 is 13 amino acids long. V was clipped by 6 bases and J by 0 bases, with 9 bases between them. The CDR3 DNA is TGCAGCGTCCACCGGGACTCCTACAATGAGCAGTTCTTC. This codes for CSVHRDSYNEQFF.

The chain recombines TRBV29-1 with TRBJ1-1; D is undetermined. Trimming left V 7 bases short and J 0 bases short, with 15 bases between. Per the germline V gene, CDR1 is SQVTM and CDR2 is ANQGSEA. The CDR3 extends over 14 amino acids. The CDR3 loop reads CSALAVGMNTEAFF. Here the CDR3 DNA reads TGCAGCGCCCTGGCGGTCGGGATGAACACTGAAGCTTTCTTT. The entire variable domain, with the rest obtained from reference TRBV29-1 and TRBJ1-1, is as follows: SAVISQKPSRDICQRGTSLTIQCQVDSQVTMMFWYRQQPGQSLTLIATANQGSEATYESGFVIDKFPISRPNLTFSTLTVSNMSPEDSSIYLCSALAVGMNTEAFFGQGTRLTVV.

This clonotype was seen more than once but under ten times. The CDR3 sequence is CASSYAGSGYEQYF. The CDR3 DNA reads as TGTGCCAGCAGTTATGCAGGTTCCGGCTACGAGCAGTACTTC. The chain recombines TRBV11-3 with TRBJ2-7; D gene unclear. CDR3 size: 14 residues. Germline V gene data show CDR1 as SGHNT and CDR2 as YENEEA. Trimming removed 6 bases from V and 3 bases from J, with 15 bases in between.

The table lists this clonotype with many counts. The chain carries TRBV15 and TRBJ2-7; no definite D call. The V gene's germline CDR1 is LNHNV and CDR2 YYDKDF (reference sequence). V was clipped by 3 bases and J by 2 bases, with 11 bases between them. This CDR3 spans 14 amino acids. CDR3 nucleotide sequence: TGTGCCACCAGCAGGGGCCCAGGTACCTACGAGCAGTACTTC. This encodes CATSRGPGTYEQYF.

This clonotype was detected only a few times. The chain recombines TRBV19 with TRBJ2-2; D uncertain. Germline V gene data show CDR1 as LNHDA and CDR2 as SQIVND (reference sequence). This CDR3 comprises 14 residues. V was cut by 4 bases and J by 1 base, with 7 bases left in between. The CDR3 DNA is TGTGCCAGTAGTAGGCGGAGGAACACCGGGGAGCTGTTTTTT. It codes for CASSRRRNTGELFF.

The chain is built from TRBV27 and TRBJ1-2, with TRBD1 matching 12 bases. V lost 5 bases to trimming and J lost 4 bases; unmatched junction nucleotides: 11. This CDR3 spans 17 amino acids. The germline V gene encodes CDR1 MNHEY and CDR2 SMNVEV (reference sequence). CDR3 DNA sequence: TGTGCCAGCAGTCCGGGGACAGGGGGCCGAAGTACCTATGGCTACACCTTC. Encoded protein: CASSPGTGGRSTYGYTF.

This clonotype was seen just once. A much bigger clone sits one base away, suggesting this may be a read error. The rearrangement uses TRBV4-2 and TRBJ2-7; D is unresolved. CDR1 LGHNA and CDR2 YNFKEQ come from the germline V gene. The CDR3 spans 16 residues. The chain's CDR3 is CAGSQDRMGITIEQYF. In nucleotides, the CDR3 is TGTGCCGGCAGCCAAGATAGGATGGGAATTACTATCGAGCAGTACTTC.

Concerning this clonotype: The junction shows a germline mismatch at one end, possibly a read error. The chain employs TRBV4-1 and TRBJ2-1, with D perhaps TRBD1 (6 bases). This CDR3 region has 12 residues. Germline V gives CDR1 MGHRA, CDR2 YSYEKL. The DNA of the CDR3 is TGCGCCAGCGGCCAAACAGGGTATGAGCAGTTCTTC. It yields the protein CASGQTGYEQFF.

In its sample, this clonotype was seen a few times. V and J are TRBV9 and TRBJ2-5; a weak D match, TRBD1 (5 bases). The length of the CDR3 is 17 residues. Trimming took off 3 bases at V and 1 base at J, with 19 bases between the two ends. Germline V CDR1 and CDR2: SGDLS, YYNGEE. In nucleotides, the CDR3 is TGTGCCAGCAGCGCCCGACCCCATTATGACAGCCAAGAGACCCAGTACTTC. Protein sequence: CASSARPHYDSQETQYF.

DNA of the CDR3: TGTGCCAGCAGCGACAGGGGTCTCGATGAGCAGTTCTTC. Encoded protein: CASSDRGLDEQFF. The chain uses TRBV6-5 and TRBJ2-1, with TRBD1 matching over 8 bases. The CDR3 runs 13 residues. Germline lookup yields CDR1 MNHEY and CDR2 SVGAGI. J gave up 8 bases and V 6 bases, and 6 bases lay outside the gene matches.

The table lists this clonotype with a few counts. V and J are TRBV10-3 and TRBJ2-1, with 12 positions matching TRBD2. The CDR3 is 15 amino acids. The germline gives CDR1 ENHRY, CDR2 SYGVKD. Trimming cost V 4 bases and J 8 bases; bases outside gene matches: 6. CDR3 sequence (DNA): TGTGCCATCAGTGGTTCTAGCGGGAGGGCTTATGAGCAGTTCTTC. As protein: CAISGSSGRAYEQFF.

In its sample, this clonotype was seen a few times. The CDR3 reads CASSAGTSGWDEQFF. CDR3 nucleotides: TGTGCCAGCAGTGCCGGGACTAGCGGATGGGATGAGCAGTTCTTC. The chain is built from TRBV27 and TRBJ2-1; 11 positions agree with TRBD2. After removal of 5 bases from V and 8 bases from J, the junction contained 8 bases not matched to a gene. Germline loops: CDR1 MNHEY, CDR2 SMNVEV (reference sequence). The CDR3 covers 15 residues.

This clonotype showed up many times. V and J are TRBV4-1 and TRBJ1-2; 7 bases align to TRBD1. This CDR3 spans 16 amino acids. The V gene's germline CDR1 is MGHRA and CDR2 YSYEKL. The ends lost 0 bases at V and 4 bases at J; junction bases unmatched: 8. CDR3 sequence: CASSQDRVTGTYGYTF. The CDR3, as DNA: TGCGCCAGCAGCCAAGATAGAGTGACAGGGACCTATGGCTACACCTTC.

CDR3 amino acids: CASSALQSYNEQFF. As DNA, the CDR3 is TGTGCCAGCAGCGCGTTACAATCCTACAATGAGCAGTTCTTC. The chain uses TRBV9 and TRBJ2-1; no reliable D call. The V and J ends lost 3 bases and 1 base respectively, with 8 bases between them. The CDR3 has 14 amino acids. Germline V gives CDR1 SGDLS, CDR2 YYNGEE.

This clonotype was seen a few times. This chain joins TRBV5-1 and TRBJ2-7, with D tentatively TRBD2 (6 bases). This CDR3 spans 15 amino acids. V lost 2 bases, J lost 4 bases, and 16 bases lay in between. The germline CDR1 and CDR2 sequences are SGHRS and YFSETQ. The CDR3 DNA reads TGCGCCAGCAGCTTTTCGGGGGAGGCCCTATACGAGCAGTACTTC. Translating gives CASSFSGEALYEQYF.

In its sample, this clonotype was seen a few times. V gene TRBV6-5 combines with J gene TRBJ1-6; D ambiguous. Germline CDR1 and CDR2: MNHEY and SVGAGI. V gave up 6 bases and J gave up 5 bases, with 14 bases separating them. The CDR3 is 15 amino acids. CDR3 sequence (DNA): TGTGCCAGCAGGCGAGGCGGCAGAAATAATTCACCCCTCCACTTT. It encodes CASRRGGRNNSPLHF.

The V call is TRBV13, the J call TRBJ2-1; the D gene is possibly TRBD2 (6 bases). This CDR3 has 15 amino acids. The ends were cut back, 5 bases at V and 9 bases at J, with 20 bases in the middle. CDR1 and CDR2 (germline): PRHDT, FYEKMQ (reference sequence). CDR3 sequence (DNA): TGTGCCAGCAGCCTTTGGAGTAGCAACGGGGGTGAGCAGTTCTTC. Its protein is CASSLWSSNGGEQFF.

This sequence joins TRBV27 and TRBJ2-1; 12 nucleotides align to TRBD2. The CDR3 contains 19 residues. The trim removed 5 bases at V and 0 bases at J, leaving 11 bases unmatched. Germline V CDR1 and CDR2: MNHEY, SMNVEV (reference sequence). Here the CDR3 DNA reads TGTGCCAGCAGTCCCGCATGGACTAGCGGGGAGAGCTCCTACAATGAGCAGTTCTTC. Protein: CASSPAWTSGESSYNEQFF.

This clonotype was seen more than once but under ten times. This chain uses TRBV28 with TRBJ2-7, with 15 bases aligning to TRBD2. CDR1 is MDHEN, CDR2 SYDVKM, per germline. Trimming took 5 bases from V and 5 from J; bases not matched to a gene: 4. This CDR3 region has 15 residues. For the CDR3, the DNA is TGTGCCAGCAGTCTCGGACTAGCGGGAGGGGACGAGCAGTACTTC. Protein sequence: CASSLGLAGGDEQYF.

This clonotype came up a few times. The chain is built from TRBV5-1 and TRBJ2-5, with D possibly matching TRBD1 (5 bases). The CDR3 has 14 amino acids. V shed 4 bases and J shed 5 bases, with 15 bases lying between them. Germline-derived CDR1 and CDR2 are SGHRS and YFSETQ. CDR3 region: CASSAPPDTETQYF. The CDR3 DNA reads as TGCGCCAGCAGCGCCCCTCCGGACACCGAGACCCAGTACTTC. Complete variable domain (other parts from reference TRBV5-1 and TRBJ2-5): KAGVTQTPRYLIKTRGQQVTLSCSPISGHRSVSWYQQTPGQGLQFLFEYFSETQRNKGNFPGRFSGRQFSNSRSEMNVSTLELGDSALYLCASSAPPDTETQYFGPGTRLLVL.

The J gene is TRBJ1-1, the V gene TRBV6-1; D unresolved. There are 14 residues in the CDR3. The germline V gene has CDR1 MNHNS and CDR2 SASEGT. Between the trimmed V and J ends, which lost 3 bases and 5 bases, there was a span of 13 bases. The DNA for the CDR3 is TGTGCCAGCAGTGATTTCGTTGGGAGGACTGAAGCTTTCTTT. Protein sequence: CASSDFVGRTEAFF.

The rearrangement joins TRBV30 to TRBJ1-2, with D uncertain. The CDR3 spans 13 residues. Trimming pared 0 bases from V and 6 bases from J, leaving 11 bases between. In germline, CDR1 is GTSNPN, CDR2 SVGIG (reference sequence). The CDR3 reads CAWSVGGKHGYTF. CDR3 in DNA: TGTGCCTGGAGTGTTGGAGGGAAGCATGGCTACACCTTC. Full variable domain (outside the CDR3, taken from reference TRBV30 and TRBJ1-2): SQTIHQWPATLVQPVGSPLSLECTVEGTSNPNLYWYRQAAGRGLQLLFYSVGIGQISSEVPQNLSASRPQDRQFILSSKKLLLSDSGFYLCAWSVGGKHGYTFGSGTRLTVV.